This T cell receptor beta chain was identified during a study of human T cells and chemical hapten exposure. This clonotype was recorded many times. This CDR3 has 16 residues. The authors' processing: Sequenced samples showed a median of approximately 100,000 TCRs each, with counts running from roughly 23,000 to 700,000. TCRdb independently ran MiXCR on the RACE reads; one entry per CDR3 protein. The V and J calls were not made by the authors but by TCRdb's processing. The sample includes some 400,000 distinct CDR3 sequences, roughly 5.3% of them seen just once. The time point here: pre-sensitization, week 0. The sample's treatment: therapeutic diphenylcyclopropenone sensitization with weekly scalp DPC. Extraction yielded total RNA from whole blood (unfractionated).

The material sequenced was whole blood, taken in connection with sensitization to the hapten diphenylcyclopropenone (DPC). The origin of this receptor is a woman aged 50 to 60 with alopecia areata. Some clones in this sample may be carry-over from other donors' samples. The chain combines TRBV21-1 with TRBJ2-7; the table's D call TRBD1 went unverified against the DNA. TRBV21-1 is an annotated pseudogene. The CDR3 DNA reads TGTGCCAGCAGCTCCAGGAGGACAGGGACCTCCTACGAGCAGTACTTC. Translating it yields CASSSRRTGTSYEQYF.